The T cell receptor (beta chain) described here comes from a study of response to subunit inactivated influenza vaccine. The CDR3 totals 14 residues. V lost 2 bases to trimming and J lost 6 bases, with 13 bases between them. The germline V gene has CDR1 MNHEY and CDR2 SVGAGI. This clonotype was observed a few times. Its antigen is unidentified. Points from the study as a whole: Authors proposed each seasonal influenza vaccination draws in few new T cells.

TCRdb analysed the RT-PCR reads with MiXCR anew, one entry per CDR3 protein. The sample has approximately 290,000 distinct CDR3 sequences, roughly 22% seen once. The chain uses TRBV6-5 and TRBJ1-2, with a possible D match to TRBD1 (6 bases). The receptor was isolated from a man between 50 and 75 years old who received an inactivated influenza vaccine. Material: PBMCs from blood, obtained less than 22 months after vaccination. The CDR3 sequence is CASSYAQGMNGYTF. The CDR3 coding sequence is TGTGCCAGCAGTTACGCTCAGGGGATGAATGGCTACACCTTC.